Listed below are T cell receptor beta chains from one sample, sequenced in a study of cytomegalovirus exposure and HLA in healthy donors. TCRdb keeps only in-frame clones here, not all; method: immunoSEQ multiplex PCR. The sample includes approximately 92,000 clones, less than 70% of them seen just once. Sequenced material: PBMCs. Every receptor here comes from a man aged 50-59 years in good health and CMV-seronegative. The CDR3 runs from the conserved cysteine through the conserved F or W. A D gene is named only where the DNA matches it firmly. Only some rows state a clone size, as once, few, many or a class for expanded clones.

d_call | clone_size | j_call | v_call | cdr3_aa | cdr3_nt
- | - | TRBJ2-5 | TRBV28 | CASSLGTRKTQYF | TGTGCCAGCAGTTTAGGGACAAGGAAGACCCAGTACTTC
TRBD2 | - | TRBJ2-1 | TRBV29-1 | CSAGLAGDAYNEQFF | TGCAGCGCCGGACTAGCGGGAGACGCTTACAATGAGCAGTTCTTC
TRBD1 | once | TRBJ1-2 | TRBV27 | CASTSMGTDYGYTF | TGTGCCAGCACCTCTATGGGGACAGACTATGGCTACACCTTC
TRBD1 | few | TRBJ1-2 | TRBV19 | CASSFRDSLYGYTF | TGTGCCAGTAGTTTCCGGGACAGCCTGTATGGCTACACCTTC
TRBD2 | - | TRBJ2-3 | TRBV9 | CASSVGAGAGVTDTQYF | TGTGCCAGCAGCGTAGGAGCGGGAGCGGGAGTTACAGATACGCAGTATTTT
- | - | TRBJ2-1 | TRBV9 | CASSLGSEQFF | TGTGCCAGCAGCCTTGGGAGTGAGCAGTTCTTC
- | - | TRBJ2-7 | TRBV4-3 | CASSQEHPGFYEQYF | TGCGCCAGCAGCCAAGAACACCCAGGATTCTACGAGCAGTACTTC
- | few | TRBJ1-1 | TRBV9 | CASSVGVGELNTEAFF | TGTGCCAGCAGCGTAGGTGTCGGGGAGCTGAACACTGAAGCTTTCTTT
- | - | TRBJ1-5 | TRBV7-2 | CASSRGSNQPQHF | TGTGCCAGCAGTAGGGGTAGCAATCAGCCCCAGCATTTT
TRBD2 | - | TRBJ2-2 | TRBV5-1 | CASSSGLAGDTGELFF | TGCGCCAGCAGCTCGGGACTAGCGGGGGACACCGGGGAGCTGTTTTTT
- | - | TRBJ1-3 | TRBV4-1 | CASSQEQVLPTIYF | TGCGCCAGCAGCCAGGAACAGGTGCTTCCCACCATATATTTT
- | once | TRBJ2-3 | TRBV27 | CASSFLYRAGSTDTQYF | TGTGCCAGCAGTTTCCTTTACCGGGCAGGGTCCACAGATACGCAGTATTTT
- | - | TRBJ1-6 | TRBV5-1 | CASSLGGSSPLHF | TGCGCCAGCAGCTTAGGGGGAAGCTCACCCCTCCACTTT
TRBD2 | few | TRBJ2-3 | TRBV6-4 | CASSAIPGTSGSTDTQYF | TGTGCCAGCAGTGCCATTCCCGGGACTAGCGGGAGCACAGATACGCAGTATTTT
TRBD1 | - | TRBJ1-4 | TRBV7-7 | CASSQNRGRNEKLFF | TGTGCTAGCAGCCAAAACAGGGGGCGGAATGAAAAACTGTTTTTT
TRBD1 | - | TRBJ1-2 | TRBV18 | CASSPNTGTASYGYTF | TGTGCCAGCTCACCTAATACCGGGACAGCATCCTATGGCTACACCTTC
TRBD2 | few | TRBJ2-3 | TRBV30 | CAWSFTGGGTTDTQYF | TGTGCCTGGAGTTTTACTGGCGGGGGGACCACAGATACGCAGTATTTT
TRBD1 | - | TRBJ2-7 | TRBV12-5 | CASGTDRGRQYF | TGTGCTAGTGGTACAGACAGGGGGCGGCAGTACTTC
- | - | TRBJ2-7 | TRBV10-3 | CAISGWGESSYEQYF | TGTGCCATCAGCGGCTGGGGCGAGAGCTCCTACGAGCAGTACTTC
TRBD1 | - | TRBJ1-2 | TRBV6-5 | CASSPRTGGYYGYTF | TGTGCCAGCAGCCCTAGGACAGGGGGCTACTATGGCTACACCTTC
- | - | TRBJ2-7 | TRBV5-4 | CASSLGRFGNSYEQYF | TGTGCCAGCAGCTTGGGGAGGTTCGGGAACTCCTACGAGCAGTACTTC
- | - | TRBJ1-5 | TRBV25-1 | CASSEWEGRSGQPQHF | TGTGCCAGCAGTGAATGGGAGGGGAGGTCAGGTCAGCCCCAGCATTTT
- | - | TRBJ1-3 | TRBV6-5 | CASSTGGTGNTIYF | TGTGCCAGCAGTACGGGGGGAACTGGAAACACCATATATTTT
TRBD1 | few | TRBJ1-2 | TRBV7-2 | CASSSSPGQGPFPGYTF | TGTGCCAGCAGCTCCTCACCGGGACAGGGGCCCTTTCCTGGCTACACCTTC
- | - | TRBJ1-1 | TRBV11-2 | CASRVHRNTEAFF | TGTGCCAGCAGGGTACATCGGAACACTGAAGCTTTCTTT
- | - | TRBJ2-7 | TRBV7-9 | CASSARGLYEQYF | TGTGCCAGCAGCGCCCGGGGACTCTACGAGCAGTACTTC
TRBD1 | - | TRBJ2-7 | TRBV4-2 | CASSRDRGTYEQYF | TGTGCCAGCAGCCGAGACAGGGGAACCTACGAGCAGTACTTC
TRBD2 | - | TRBJ2-1 | TRBV28 | CASSTAGTSLNEQFF | TGTGCCAGCAGTACTGCCGGGACTAGTCTCAATGAGCAGTTCTTC
TRBD2 | few | TRBJ2-1 | TRBV30 | CAWTAGAYNEQFF | TGTGCCTGGACGGCGGGGGCCTACAATGAGCAGTTCTTC
- | few | TRBJ1-6 | TRBV7-2 | CASSLVGHNSPLHF | TGTGCCAGCAGCTTAGTGGGGCATAATTCACCCCTCCACTTT
- | - | TRBJ2-1 | TRBV27 | CASSWGGNSYNEQFF | TGTGCCAGCAGTTGGGGCGGGAACTCCTACAATGAGCAGTTCTTC
- | - | TRBJ2-6 | TRBV7-3 | CASSDNLGANVLTF | TGTGCCAGCAGCGACAACCTTGGGGCCAACGTCCTGACTTTC
TRBD1 | - | TRBJ2-5 | TRBV5-1 | CASSLSGGQETQYF | TGCGCCAGCAGCTTGTCAGGGGGTCAAGAGACCCAGTACTTC
TRBD1 | - | TRBJ2-4 | TRBV5-1 | CASSRGTVAKNIQYF | TGCGCCAGCAGCAGGGGGACAGTAGCCAAAAACATTCAGTACTTC
TRBD1 | once | TRBJ2-1 | TRBV4-1 | CASSRAGTGGNEQFF | TGCGCCAGCTCTAGGGCCGGGACAGGGGGAAATGAGCAGTTCTTC
- | - | TRBJ2-7 | TRBV7-2 | CASSVTVTPSYEQYF | TGTGCCAGCAGCGTTACAGTTACCCCTTCCTACGAGCAGTACTTC
- | - | TRBJ1-6 | TRBV28 | CASSLAGFVSPLHF | TGTGCCAGCAGTTTAGCAGGGTTCGTTTCACCCCTCCACTTT
TRBD1 | - | TRBJ1-2 | TRBV19 | CASSIRGTAYGYTF | TGTGCCAGTAGTATAAGAGGGACAGCCTATGGCTACACCTTC
- | - | TRBJ2-1 | TRBV4-2 | CASSHQGGEQFF | TGTGCCAGCAGCCACCAGGGTGGTGAGCAGTTCTTC
TRBD1 | - | TRBJ2-5 | TRBV19 | CASSPRDRGVGTQYF | TGTGCCAGTAGTCCCCGGGACAGGGGCGTCGGGACCCAGTACTTC
- | - | TRBJ2-6 | TRBV5-1 | CASSLTGLGANVLTF | TGCGCCAGCAGCTTAACAGGGCTTGGGGCCAACGTCCTGACTTTC
- | - | TRBJ2-5 | TRBV5-4 | CASSLGDSYSQETQYF | TGTGCCAGCAGCTTGGGTGACAGCTACAGCCAAGAGACCCAGTACTTC
TRBD1 | - | TRBJ1-1 | TRBV7-3 | CASSLTGGNTEAFF | TGTGCCAGCAGCTTGACAGGGGGAAACACTGAAGCTTTCTTT
TRBD1 | - | TRBJ1-1 | TRBV5-6 | CASSFRDRGITEAFF | TGTGCCAGCAGCTTCCGGGACAGGGGCATCACTGAAGCTTTCTTT
TRBD1 | few | TRBJ2-1 | TRBV30 | CALGQEYNEQFF | TGTGCCCTGGGACAGGAATACAATGAGCAGTTCTTC
- | - | TRBJ2-5 | TRBV27 | CASSPYPGDQETQYF | TGTGCCAGCAGTCCATATCCAGGGGACCAAGAGACCCAGTACTTC
- | - | TRBJ2-5 | TRBV15 | CATSRDRREETQYF | TGTGCCACCAGCAGAGATCGGCGGGAAGAGACCCAGTACTTC
- | - | TRBJ2-5 | TRBV7-2 | CASSLSPAVETQYF | TGTGCCAGCAGCTTAAGCCCAGCGGTGGAGACCCAGTACTTC
- | - | TRBJ1-2 | TRBV2 | CASSRSASSEYGYTF | TGTGCCAGCAGTAGGTCGGCCAGTTCGGAGTATGGCTACACCTTC
TRBD1 | - | TRBJ1-2 | TRBV6-6 | CASSFDRDGYTF | TGTGCCAGCAGCTTCGACAGGGATGGCTACACCTTC
- | - | TRBJ2-2 | TRBV18 | CASSPRTGELFF | TGTGCCAGCTCACCCCGTACCGGGGAGCTGTTTTTT
- | - | TRBJ1-4 | TRBV5-8 | CASSLGQGPFSEKLFF | TGTGCCAGCAGCTTGGGGCAGGGCCCATTTTCAGAAAAACTGTTTTTT
- | few | TRBJ1-5 | TRBV11-2 | CASSLIQDQPQHF | TGTGCCAGCAGCTTAATACAGGATCAGCCCCAGCATTTT
TRBD2 | - | TRBJ2-3 | TRBV7-9 | CASSQGLAGSTDTQYF | TGTGCCAGCAGCCAGGGACTAGCGGGATCCACAGATACGCAGTATTTT
- | - | TRBJ2-1 | TRBV6-5 | CASSYSPRGDNEQFF | TGTGCCAGCAGTTACTCGCCCAGGGGGGACAATGAGCAGTTCTTC
TRBD2 | - | TRBJ2-5 | TRBV10-2 | CASSDQYAPGGTQYF | TGCGCCAGCAGTGATCAGTACGCTCCGGGGGGGACCCAGTACTTC
TRBD2 | - | TRBJ2-5 | TRBV14 | CASSPSGVGTQYF | TGTGCCAGCAGCCCTAGCGGGGTGGGGACCCAGTACTTC
TRBD1 | once | TRBJ2-5 | TRBV6-5 | CASSHRGQDQETQYF | TGTGCCAGCAGTCACCGCGGACAGGACCAAGAGACCCAGTACTTC
TRBD2 | once | TRBJ2-3 | TRBV5-1 | CASSLTRGGPDTDTQYF | TGCGCCAGCAGCCTCACCCGGGGGGGCCCGGACACAGATACGCAGTATTTT